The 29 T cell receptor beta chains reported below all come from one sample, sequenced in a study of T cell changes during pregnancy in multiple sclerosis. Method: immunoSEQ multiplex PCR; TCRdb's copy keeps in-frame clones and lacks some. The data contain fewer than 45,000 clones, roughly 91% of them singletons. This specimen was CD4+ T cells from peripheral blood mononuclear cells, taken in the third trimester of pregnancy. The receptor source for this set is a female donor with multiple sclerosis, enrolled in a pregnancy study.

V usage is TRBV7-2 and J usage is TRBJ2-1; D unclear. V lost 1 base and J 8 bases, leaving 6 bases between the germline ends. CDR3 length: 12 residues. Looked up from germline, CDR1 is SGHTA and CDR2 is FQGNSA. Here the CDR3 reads CASSLVIYEQFF. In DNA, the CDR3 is TGTGCCAGCAGCTTAGTAATTTATGAGCAGTTCTTC. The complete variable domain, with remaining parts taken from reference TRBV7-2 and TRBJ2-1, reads GAGVSQSPSNKVTEKGKDVELRCDPISGHTALYWYRQSLGQGLEFLIYFQGNSAPDKSGLPSDRFSAERTGGSVSTLTIQRTQQEDSAVYLCASSLVIYEQFFGPGTRLTVL.

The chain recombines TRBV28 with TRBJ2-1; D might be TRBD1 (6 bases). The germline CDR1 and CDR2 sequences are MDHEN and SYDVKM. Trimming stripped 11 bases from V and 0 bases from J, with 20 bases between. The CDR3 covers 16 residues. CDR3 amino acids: CAALSTGTSSYNEQFF. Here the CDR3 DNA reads TGTGCCGCCCTTTCTACGGGGACAAGCTCCTACAATGAGCAGTTCTTC.

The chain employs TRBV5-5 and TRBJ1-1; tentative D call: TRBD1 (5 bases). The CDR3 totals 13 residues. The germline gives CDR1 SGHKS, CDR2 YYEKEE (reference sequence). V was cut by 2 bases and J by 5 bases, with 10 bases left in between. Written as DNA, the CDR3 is TGTGCCAGCAGCTTAACGGGGGGGACTGAAGCTTTCTTT. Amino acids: CASSLTGGTEAFF.

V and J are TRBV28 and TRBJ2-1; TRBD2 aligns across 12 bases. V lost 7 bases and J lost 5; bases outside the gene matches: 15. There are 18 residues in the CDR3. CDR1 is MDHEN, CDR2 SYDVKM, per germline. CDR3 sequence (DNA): TGTGCCAGCAAGTTGCGACGGACTAGCGGGAAGAATGACAATGAGCAGTTCTTC. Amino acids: CASKLRRTSGKNDNEQFF.

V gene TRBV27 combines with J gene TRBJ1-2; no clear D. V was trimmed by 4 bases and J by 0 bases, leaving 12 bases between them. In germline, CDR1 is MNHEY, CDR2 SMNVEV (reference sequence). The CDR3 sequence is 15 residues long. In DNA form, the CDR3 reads TGTGCCAGCAGTTCCTCCGGGGAGCCTAACTATGGCTACACCTTC. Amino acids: CASSSSGEPNYGYTF.

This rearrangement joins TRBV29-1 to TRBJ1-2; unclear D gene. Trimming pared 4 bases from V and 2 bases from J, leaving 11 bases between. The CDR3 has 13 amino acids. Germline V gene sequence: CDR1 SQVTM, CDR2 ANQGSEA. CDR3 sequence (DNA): TGCAGCGTTGGTGCAGGTGGAAACTATGGCTACACCTTC. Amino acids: CSVGAGGNYGYTF.

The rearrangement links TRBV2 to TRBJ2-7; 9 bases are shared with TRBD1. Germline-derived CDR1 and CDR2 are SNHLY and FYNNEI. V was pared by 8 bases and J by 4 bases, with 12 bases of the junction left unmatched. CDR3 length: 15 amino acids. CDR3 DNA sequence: TGTGCCAGCGCACCCCTGGGGACAGGGTCTTACGAGCAGTACTTC. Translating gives CASAPLGTGSYEQYF. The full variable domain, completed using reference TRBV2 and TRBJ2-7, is EPEVTQTPSHQVTQMGQEVILRCVPISNHLYFYWYRQILGQKVEFLVSFYNNEISEKSEIFDDQFSVERPDGSNFTLKIRSTKLEDSAMYFCASAPLGTGSYEQYFGPGTRLTVT.

The CDR3 reads CASSVEGDSYYEQYF. The CDR3 bases are TGTGCCAGCAGCGTAGAGGGGGACAGCTACTACGAGCAGTACTTC. The rearrangement joins TRBV9 to TRBJ2-7; TRBD1 aligns across 7 bases. After removal of 0 bases from V and 3 bases from J, the junction contained 6 bases not matched to a gene. Germline V gene lookup returns CDR1 SGDLS and CDR2 YYNGEE. This CDR3 contains 15 residues. Full variable domain (missing parts from reference TRBV9 and TRBJ2-7): DSGVTQTPKHLITATGQRVTLRCSPRSGDLSVYWYQQSLDQGLQFLIQYYNGEERAKGNILERFSAQQFPDLHSELNLSSLELGDSALYFCASSVEGDSYYEQYFGPGTRLTVT.

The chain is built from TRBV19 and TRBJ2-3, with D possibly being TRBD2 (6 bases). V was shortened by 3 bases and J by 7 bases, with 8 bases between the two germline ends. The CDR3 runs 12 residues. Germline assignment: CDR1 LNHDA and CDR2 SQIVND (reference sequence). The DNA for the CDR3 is TGTGCCAGTAGTATCGCGGGGCATACGCAGTATTTT. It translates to CASSIAGHTQYF. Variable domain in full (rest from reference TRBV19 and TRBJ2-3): DGGITQSPKYLFRKEGQNVTLSCEQNLNHDAMYWYRQDPGQGLRLIYYSQIVNDFQKGDIAEGYSVSREKKESFPLTVTSAQKNPTAFYLCASSIAGHTQYFGPGTRLTVL.

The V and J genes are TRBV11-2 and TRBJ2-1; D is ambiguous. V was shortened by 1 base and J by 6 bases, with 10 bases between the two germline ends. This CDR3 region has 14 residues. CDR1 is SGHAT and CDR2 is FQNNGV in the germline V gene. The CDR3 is CASSLGSPSNEQFF. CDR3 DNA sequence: TGTGCCAGCAGCTTAGGGTCCCCTAGCAATGAGCAGTTCTTC. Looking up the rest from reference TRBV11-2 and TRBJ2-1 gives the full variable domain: EAGVAQSPRYKIIEKRQSVAFWCNPISGHATLYWYQQILGQGPKLLIQFQNNGVVDDSQLPKDRFSAERLKGVDSTLKIQPAKLEDSAVYLCASSLGSPSNEQFFGPGTRLTVL.

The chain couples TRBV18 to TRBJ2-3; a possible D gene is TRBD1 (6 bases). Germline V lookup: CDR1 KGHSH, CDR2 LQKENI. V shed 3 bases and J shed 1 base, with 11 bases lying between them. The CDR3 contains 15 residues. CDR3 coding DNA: TGTGCCAGCTCACCTCAAGCAGGGGGCACAGATACGCAGTATTTT. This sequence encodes CASSPQAGGTDTQYF.

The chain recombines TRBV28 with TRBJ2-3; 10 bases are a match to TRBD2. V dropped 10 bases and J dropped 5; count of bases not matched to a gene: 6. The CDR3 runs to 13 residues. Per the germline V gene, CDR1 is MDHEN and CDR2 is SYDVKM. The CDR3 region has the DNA TGTGCCACCGGACTAGCGGACGGAGATACGCAGTATTTT. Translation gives CATGLADGDTQYF.

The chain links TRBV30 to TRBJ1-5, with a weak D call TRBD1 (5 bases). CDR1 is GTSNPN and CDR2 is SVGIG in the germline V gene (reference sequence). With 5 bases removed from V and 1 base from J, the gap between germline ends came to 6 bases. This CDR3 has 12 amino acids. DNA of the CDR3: TGTGCCTGGGGGGCGAGCAATCAGCCCCAGCATTTT. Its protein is CAWGASNQPQHF.

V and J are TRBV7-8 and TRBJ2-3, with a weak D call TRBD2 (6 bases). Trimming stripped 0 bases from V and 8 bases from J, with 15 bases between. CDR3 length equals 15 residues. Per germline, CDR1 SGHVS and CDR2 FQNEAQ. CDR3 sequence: CASSLARGLGGTQYF. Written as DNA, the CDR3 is TGTGCCAGCAGCTTAGCGCGTGGTCTGGGGGGTACGCAGTATTTT.

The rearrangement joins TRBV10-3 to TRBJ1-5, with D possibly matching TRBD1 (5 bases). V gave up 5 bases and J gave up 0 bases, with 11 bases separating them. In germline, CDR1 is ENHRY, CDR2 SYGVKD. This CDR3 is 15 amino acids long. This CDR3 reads CAISKAGNSNQPQHF. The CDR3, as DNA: TGTGCCATCAGTAAGGCAGGGAATAGCAATCAGCCCCAGCATTTT.

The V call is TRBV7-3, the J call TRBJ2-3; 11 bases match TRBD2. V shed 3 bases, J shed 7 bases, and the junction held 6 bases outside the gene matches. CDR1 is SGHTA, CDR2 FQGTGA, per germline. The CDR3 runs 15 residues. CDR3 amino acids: CASSFSGGAGNTQYF. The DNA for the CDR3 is TGTGCCAGCAGCTTTAGCGGGGGGGCGGGCAATACGCAGTATTTT.

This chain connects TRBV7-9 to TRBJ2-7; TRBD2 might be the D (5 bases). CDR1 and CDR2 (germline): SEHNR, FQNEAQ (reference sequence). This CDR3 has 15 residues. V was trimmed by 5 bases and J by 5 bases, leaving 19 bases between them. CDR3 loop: CASSPLKGEFNEQYF. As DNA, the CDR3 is TGTGCCAGCAGCCCCTTGAAGGGAGAATTTAACGAGCAGTACTTC. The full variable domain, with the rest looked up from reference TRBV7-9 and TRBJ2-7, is DTGVSQNPRHKITKRGQNVTFRCDPISEHNRLYWYRQTLGQGPEFLTYFQNEAQLEKSRLLSDRFSAERPKGSFSTLEIQRTEQGDSAMYLCASSPLKGEFNEQYFGPGTRLTVT.

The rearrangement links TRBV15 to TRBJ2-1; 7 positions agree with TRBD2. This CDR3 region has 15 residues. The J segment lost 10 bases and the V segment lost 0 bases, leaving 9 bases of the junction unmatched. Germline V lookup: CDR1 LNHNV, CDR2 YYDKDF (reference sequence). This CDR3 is CATSRDLLAGAEQFF. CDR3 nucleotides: TGTGCCACCAGCAGAGACCTTCTGGCGGGAGCCGAGCAGTTCTTC.

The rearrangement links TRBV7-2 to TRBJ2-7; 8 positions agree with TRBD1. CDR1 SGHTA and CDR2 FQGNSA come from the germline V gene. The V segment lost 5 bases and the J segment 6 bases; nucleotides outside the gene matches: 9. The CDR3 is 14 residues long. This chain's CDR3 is CASSPWTGISEQYF. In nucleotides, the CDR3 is TGTGCCAGCAGCCCCTGGACAGGGATAAGCGAGCAGTACTTC.

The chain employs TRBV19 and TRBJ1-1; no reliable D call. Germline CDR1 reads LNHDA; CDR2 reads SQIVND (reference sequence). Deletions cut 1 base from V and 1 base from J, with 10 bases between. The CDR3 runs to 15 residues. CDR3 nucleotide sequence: TGTGCCAGTAGTATAGTCGGAGTCAAGAACACTGAAGCTTTCTTT. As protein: CASSIVGVKNTEAFF.

The CDR3 nucleotides are TGTGCCAGCAGCTCCGGGACAGGTGCCACGAACACTGAAGCTTTCTTT. Encoded protein: CASSSGTGATNTEAFF. The chain joins TRBV6-6 to TRBJ1-1; TRBD1 matches 8 bases. The CDR3 runs to 16 residues. CDR1 and CDR2 from the germline V gene are MNHNY and SVGAGI (reference sequence). With V trimmed by 6 bases and J by 1 base, 10 bases remained unmatched.

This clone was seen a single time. Written as DNA, the CDR3 is TGCGCCAGCAGCCAAGCCCAGGGGGATTCGTACGAGCAGTACTTC. Residues: CASSQAQGDSYEQYF. This chain joins TRBV4-3 and TRBJ2-7, with 7 bases matching TRBD1. Germline assignment: CDR1 LGHNA and CDR2 YSLEER. V gave up 1 base and J gave up 4 bases; unmatched junction bases: 7. The CDR3 runs 15 residues.

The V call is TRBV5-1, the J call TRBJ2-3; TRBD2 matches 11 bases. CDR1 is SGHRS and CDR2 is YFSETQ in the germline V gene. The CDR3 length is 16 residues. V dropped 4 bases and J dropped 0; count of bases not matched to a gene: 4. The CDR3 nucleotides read TGCGCCAGCAGCCCTGGGACTAGCGGAAGCACAGATACGCAGTATTTT. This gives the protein CASSPGTSGSTDTQYF.

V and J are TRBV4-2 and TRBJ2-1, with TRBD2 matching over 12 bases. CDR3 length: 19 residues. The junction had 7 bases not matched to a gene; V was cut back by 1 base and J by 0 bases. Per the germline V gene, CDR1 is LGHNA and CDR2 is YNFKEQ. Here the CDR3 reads CASSQGKLAGGSSYNEQFF. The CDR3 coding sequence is TGTGCCAGCAGCCAAGGTAAACTAGCGGGAGGTAGCTCCTACAATGAGCAGTTCTTC.

The CDR3 bases are TGTGCCAGCAGCTTAGCGACAGGGCGCGAGCAGTACTTC. Protein sequence: CASSLATGREQYF. The genes are TRBV13 and TRBJ2-7; 7 bases agree with TRBD1. The CDR3 spans 13 residues. Germline-derived CDR1 and CDR2 are PRHDT and FYEKMQ (reference sequence). The V segment lost 1 base and the J segment 6 bases; nucleotides outside the gene matches: 3.

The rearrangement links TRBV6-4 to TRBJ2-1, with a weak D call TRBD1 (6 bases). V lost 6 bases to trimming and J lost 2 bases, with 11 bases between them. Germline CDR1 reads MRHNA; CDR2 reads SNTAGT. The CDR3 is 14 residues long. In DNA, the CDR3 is TGTGCCAGCAGGCCGGGACACCCCTACAATGAGCAGTTCTTC. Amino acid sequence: CASRPGHPYNEQFF.

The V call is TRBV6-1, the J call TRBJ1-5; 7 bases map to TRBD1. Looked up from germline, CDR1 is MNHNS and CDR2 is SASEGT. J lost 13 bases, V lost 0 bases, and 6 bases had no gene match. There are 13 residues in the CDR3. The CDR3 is CASSEATSTGQHF. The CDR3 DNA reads TGTGCCAGCAGTGAAGCTACGTCGACAGGGCAGCATTTT.

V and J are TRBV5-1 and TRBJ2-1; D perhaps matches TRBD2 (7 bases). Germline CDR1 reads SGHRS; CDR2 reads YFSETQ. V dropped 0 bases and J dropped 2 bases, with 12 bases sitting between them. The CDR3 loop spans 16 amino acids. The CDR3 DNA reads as TGCGCCAGCAGCTTGGGGGGGGGCAGGGCCTACAATGAGCAGTTCTTC. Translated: CASSLGGGRAYNEQFF.

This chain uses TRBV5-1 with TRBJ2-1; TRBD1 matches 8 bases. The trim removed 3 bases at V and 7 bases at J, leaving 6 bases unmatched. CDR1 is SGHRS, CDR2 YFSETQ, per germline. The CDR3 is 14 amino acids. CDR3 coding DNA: TGCGCCAGCAGCTCGACAGGGGTCTGGAATGAGCAGTTCTTC. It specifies CASSSTGVWNEQFF.